This T cell receptor (beta chain) was observed in a study of esophageal squamous cell carcinoma under preoperative chemotherapy. Germline loops: CDR1 SGHTA, CDR2 FQGNSA. V dropped 1 base and J dropped 7 bases, with 28 bases sitting between them. The CDR3 length is 20 residues. Time point specified: before preoperative PTX-NDP chemotherapy. This clonotype has at least ten counts. TCRdb reprocessed the PCR reads with MiXCR, giving one entry per CDR3 protein. The sample lists just over 30,000 distinct CDR3 sequences, less than 55% occurring once. The origin of this receptor is a human donor with esophageal squamous cell carcinoma. The donor label of this sample is uncertain. J is TRBJ1-4 and V is TRBV7-2; TRBD1 is a possible D gene (5 bases). The sample was collected from a patient given preoperative chemotherapy. The DNA for the CDR3 is TGTGCCAGCAGCTTAGGTTCCATATGGACACTGGGCACTATTGGTGAAAAACTGTTTTTT. Its protein is CASSLGSIWTLGTIGEKLFF.